These 4 T cell receptor beta chains were sequenced from one sample in a study of blood T cell repertoires in COVID-19. Clones were sequenced by immunoSEQ multiplex PCR, and TCRdb holds only the in-frame ones, with some missing. The sample comprises under 95,000 clones, over 70% of which are singletons, and around 29% rests with the top ten. The material sequenced was peripheral blood. The receptors shown here come from a woman older than 75 with active or convalescent COVID-19.

The rearrangement uses TRBV29-1 and TRBJ1-2; TRBD1 aligns across 7 bases. Trimming removed 8 bases from V and 2 bases from J; junction bases left unmatched: 5. CDR1 is SQVTM, CDR2 ANQGSEA, per germline. The CDR3 totals 12 residues. CDR3 in DNA: TGCAGCACTGGACAGGCAAACTATGGCTACACCTTC. Translated: CSTGQANYGYTF.

This clone is a singleton in its sample. The rearrangement links TRBV11-2 to TRBJ2-5, with 11 bases lining up with TRBD1. The V segment lost 3 bases and the J segment 5 bases; nucleotides outside the gene matches: 5. The CDR3 has 15 residues. Looked up from germline, CDR1 is SGHAT and CDR2 is FQNNGV. The CDR3 coding sequence is TGTGCCAGCAGCTTGGGGACAGGGGGAGGGGAGACCCAGTACTTC. Residues: CASSLGTGGGETQYF.

This chain links TRBV5-1 with TRBJ2-5, with D uncertain. CDR3 length: 14 amino acids. Trimming removed 0 bases from V and 2 bases from J, with 8 bases in between. The germline V gene has CDR1 SGHRS and CDR2 YFSETQ. CDR3 nucleotide sequence: TGCGCCAGCAGCTTGGTACCGGGTCAAGAGACCCAGTACTTC. This encodes CASSLVPGQETQYF.

The chain joins TRBV4-2 to TRBJ2-7, with 8 positions matching TRBD2. Germline V gene sequence: CDR1 LGHNA, CDR2 YNFKEQ. Trimming at V came to 2 bases and at J to 7 bases, leaving 13 bases not matched to a gene. The CDR3 runs to 16 residues. The CDR3 spells CASSQYRGGLQREQYF. The CDR3 coding sequence is TGTGCCAGCAGCCAATACCGGGGGGGCTTGCAGAGGGAGCAGTACTTC.